This T cell receptor (beta chain) was recovered during a study of cytomegalovirus exposure and HLA in healthy donors. Study-wide results and caveats: A later analysis appeared to link common viral pathogens to several of the most significant clusters. Later analysis showed most CMV-associated TCR beta chains appearing HLA-restricted.

This clone was counted between two and nine times. Its antigen is undetermined. The PCR had 60 Vbeta and 13 Jbeta primers. Clones were sequenced by immunoSEQ multiplex PCR, and TCRdb holds only the in-frame ones, with some missing. The sample lists about 200,000 clones, roughly four fifths occurring once. Between the trimmed V and J ends, which lost 2 bases and 3 bases, there was a span of 7 bases. The CDR3 contains 13 residues. Germline V CDR1 and CDR2: MNHEY, SVGAGI. V is TRBV6-5 and J is TRBJ1-1; tentatively, D is TRBD1 (5 bases). Input material: PBMCs. This clonotype was sampled from a woman aged 30 to 39 in good health and CMV-seropositive. CDR3 residues: CASSYGGDTEAFF. The CDR3 DNA reads TGTGCCAGCAGTTACGGGGGGGACACTGAAGCTTTCTTT.